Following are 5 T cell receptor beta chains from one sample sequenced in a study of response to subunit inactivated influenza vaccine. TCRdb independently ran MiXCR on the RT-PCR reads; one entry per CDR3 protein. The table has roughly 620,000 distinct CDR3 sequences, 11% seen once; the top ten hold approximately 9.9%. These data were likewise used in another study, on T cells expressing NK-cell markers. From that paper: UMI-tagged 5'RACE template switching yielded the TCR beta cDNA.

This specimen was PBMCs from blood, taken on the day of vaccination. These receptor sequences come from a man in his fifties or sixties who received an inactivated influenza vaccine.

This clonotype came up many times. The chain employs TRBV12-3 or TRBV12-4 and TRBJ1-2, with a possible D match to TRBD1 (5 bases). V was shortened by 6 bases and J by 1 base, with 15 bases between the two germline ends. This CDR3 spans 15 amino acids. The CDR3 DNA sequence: TGTGCCAGCAGCCTCAGGGAGGGGAATAACTATGGCTACACCTTC. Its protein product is CASSLREGNNYGYTF.

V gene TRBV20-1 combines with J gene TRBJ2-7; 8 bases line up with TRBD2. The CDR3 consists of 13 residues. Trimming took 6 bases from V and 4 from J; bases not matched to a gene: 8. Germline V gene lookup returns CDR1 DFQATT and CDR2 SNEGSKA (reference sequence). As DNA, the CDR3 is TGCAGTGCCACCCCCGGGACTAGTTACGAGCAGTACTTC. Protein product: CSATPGTSYEQYF.

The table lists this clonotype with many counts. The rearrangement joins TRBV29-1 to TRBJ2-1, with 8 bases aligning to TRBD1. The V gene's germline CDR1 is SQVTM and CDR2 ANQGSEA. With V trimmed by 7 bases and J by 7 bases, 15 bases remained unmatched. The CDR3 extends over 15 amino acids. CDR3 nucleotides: TGCAGCGCCGTGGGACGGCAGGGGGCTTCAAATGAGCAGTTCTTC. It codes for CSAVGRQGASNEQFF.

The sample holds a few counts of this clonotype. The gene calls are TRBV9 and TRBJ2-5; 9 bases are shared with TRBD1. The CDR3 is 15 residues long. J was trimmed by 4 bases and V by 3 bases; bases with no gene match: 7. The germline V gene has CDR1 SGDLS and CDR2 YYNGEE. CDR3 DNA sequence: TGTGCCAGCAGCGCCGGAGGGGGACAGGGAGAGACCCAGTACTTC. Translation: CASSAGGGQGETQYF. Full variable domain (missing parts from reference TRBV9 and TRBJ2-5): DSGVTQTPKHLITATGQRVTLRCSPRSGDLSVYWYQQSLDQGLQFLIQYYNGEERAKGNILERFSAQQFPDLHSELNLSSLELGDSALYFCASSAGGGQGETQYFGPGTRLLVL.

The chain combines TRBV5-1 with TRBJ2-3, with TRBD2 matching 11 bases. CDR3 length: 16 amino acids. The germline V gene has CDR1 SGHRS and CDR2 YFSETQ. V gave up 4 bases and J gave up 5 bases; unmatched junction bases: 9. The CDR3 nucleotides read TGCGCCAGCAGCCTAATAGCGGGGGGGCCAAAAGATACGCAGTATTTT. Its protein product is CASSLIAGGPKDTQYF.